The rows below give T cell receptor beta chains drawn from one sample of a study of regulatory T cells in long-lasting Graves disease. TCRdb re-analysed the multiplex PCR reads in MiXCR, keeping a single row per CDR3 protein. The table includes 400,000 to 600,000 distinct CDR3 sequences, roughly 21% detected once. The sequenced sample was peripheral blood mononuclear cells (PBMCs), obtained when the disease was refractory, from a patient treated with antithyroid drugs. These receptors were obtained from a female donor with Graves disease. The CDR3 runs from the conserved cysteine through the conserved F or W. The order of the fields is J gene, V gene, D gene, CDR3 length, clone size, CDR3 protein, CDR3 DNA. D genes are given only for firm matches. Not all rows give a size; the values are once, few, many and, for expanded clones, a class.

>TRBJ2-7|TRBV2|NA|10|many
CASWGYEQYF
TGTGCCAGCTGGGGCTACGAGCAGTACTTC
>TRBJ1-2|TRBV7-9|NA|15|many
CASSLAVAGRYGYTF
TGTGCCAGCAGCTTAGCGGTGGCAGGCCGCTATGGCTACACCTTC
>TRBJ2-2|TRBV5-8|NA|16|NA
CASSPGQWMNTGELFF
TGTGCCAGCAGCCCCGGGCAGTGGATGAACACCGGGGAGCTGTTTTTT
>TRBJ1-1|TRBV3-1|NA|16|few
CASSPLRGRGNTEAFF
TGTGCCAGCAGCCCCCTGAGGGGGAGAGGGAACACTGAAGCTTTCTTT
>TRBJ1-1|TRBV28|NA|11|few
CASSPNAEAFF
TGTGCCAGCAGTCCGAACGCTGAAGCTTTCTTT
>TRBJ1-1|TRBV28|NA|15|many
CASSFRPPRDTEAFF
TGTGCCAGCAGTTTTCGACCGCCCCGGGACACTGAAGCTTTCTTT
>TRBJ2-5|TRBV5-1|NA|15|NA
CASSLETEGQETQYF
TGCGCCAGCAGCTTGGAGACGGAGGGCCAAGAGACCCAGTACTTC
>TRBJ2-3|TRBV28|NA|14|few
CASSAGGSTDTQYF
TGTGCCAGCAGTGCAGGCGGGAGCACAGATACGCAGTATTTT
>TRBJ1-1|TRBV6-1|NA|13|NA
CASKPSLGTEAFF
TGTGCCAGCAAGCCCTCACTGGGCACTGAAGCTTTCTTT
>TRBJ2-5|TRBV2|NA|13|many
CASSEPEGETQYF
TGTGCCAGCAGTGAACCGGAAGGGGAGACCCAGTACTTC
>TRBJ2-2|TRBV4-3|NA|13|NA
CASSQLPTGELFF
TGCGCCAGCAGCCAACTCCCCACCGGGGAGCTGTTTTTT
>TRBJ1-4|TRBV19|NA|17|NA
CASSIRGLGPLNEKLFF
TGTGCCAGTAGTATTAGAGGCCTGGGGCCCCTTAATGAAAAACTGTTTTTT
>TRBJ2-7|TRBV9|NA|15|few
CASSVGEGPAYEQYF
TGTGCCAGCAGCGTAGGTGAGGGCCCCGCCTACGAGCAGTACTTC
>TRBJ1-2|TRBV6-1|NA|14|many
CASSGPSPYYGYTF
TGTGCCAGCAGCGGACCCAGCCCTTACTATGGCTACACCTTC
>TRBJ2-5|TRBV29-1|NA|12|few
CSSRVGQETQYF
TGCAGCTCGAGGGTGGGACAAGAGACCCAGTACTTC
>TRBJ2-1|TRBV7-2|TRBD2|21|NA
CASSSPSPYHLLAGGPDEQFF
TGTGCCAGCAGCTCCCCCTCCCCTTACCATTTACTAGCGGGAGGGCCGGATGAGCAGTTCTTC